This T cell receptor beta chain was profiled in a study of T cells in Graves' hyperthyroidism and ophthalmopathy. Study at large: Specimen type is peripheral blood, collected at initial diagnosis prior to any treatment.

Amplified regions were TCR beta CDR3 sequences from RNA transcripts. Initially, a first-round RT-PCR of the TCR CDR3 employed the HTBI primer set. TCRdb fed the multiplex PCR reads into MiXCR, producing one record per CDR3 protein. Of around 760,000 distinct CDR3 sequences in the sample, roughly a third were seen once. CDR1 is MNHEY and CDR2 is SMNVEV in the germline V gene (reference sequence). CDR3 length: 16 residues. The trim removed 5 bases at V and 4 bases at J, leaving 7 bases unmatched. This clonotype has more than one count but fewer than ten. The sample was blood. This TCR was sampled from a woman aged 40 to 49 with Graves' hyperthyroidism. V gene TRBV27 combines with J gene TRBJ1-6, with 8 nucleotides matching TRBD1. The CDR3 loop reads CASSQGGQEYNSPLHF. For the CDR3, the DNA is TGTGCCAGCAGTCAAGGGGGACAGGAATATAATTCACCCCTCCACTTT.